This passage covers 24 T cell receptor beta chains from one sample sequenced in a study of blood T cell repertoires in COVID-19 (dated by TCRdb to about 2020). The protocol used for the library was the immunoSEQ multiplex PCR assay. TCRdb's version of the immuneACCESS table is confined to in-frame rearrangements and falls short of the full clone set. An unresolved V gene accounts for under half of the shortfall where checked; the remainder is of unknown origin. The sample table shows a few hundred thousand clones, and approximately 90% are seen once. The top ten hold 3% to 4.5% of the sample. Sequencing used peripheral blood. Receptors originate from a middle-aged woman with acute or convalescent COVID-19.

The chain employs TRBV5-4 and TRBJ2-3; D gene ambiguous. CDR1 and CDR2 (germline): SGHNT, YYREEE (reference sequence). There are 12 residues in the CDR3. V lost 0 bases, J lost 6 bases, and 5 bases lay in between. The CDR3: CASSLALDTQYF. The CDR3 DNA reads as TGTGCCAGCAGCTTGGCATTGGATACGCAGTATTTT. The complete variable domain, with remaining parts taken from reference TRBV5-4 and TRBJ2-3, reads ETGVTQSPTHLIKTRGQQVTLRCSSQSGHNTVSWYQQALGQGPQFIFQYYREEENGRGNFPPRFSGLQFPNYSSELNVNALELDDSALYLCASSLALDTQYFGPGTRLTVL.

This rearrangement joins TRBV18 to TRBJ1-2; TRBD1 agrees at 7 bases. Germline trimming cut 3 bases from V and 4 bases from J; bases unmatched to any gene: 2. CDR1 and CDR2 from the germline V gene are KGHSH and LQKENI. The CDR3 is 13 amino acids. The CDR3 DNA is TGTGCCAGCTCACCGACAGGGATCTATGGCTACACCTTC. Translated: CASSPTGIYGYTF.

This chain links TRBV11-2 with TRBJ1-1; D is ambiguous. Germline CDR1 is SGHAT and CDR2 is FQNNGV. This CDR3 contains 14 residues. Trimming took off 5 bases at V and 1 base at J, with 11 bases between the two ends. The CDR3 region has the DNA TGTGCCAGCAGCGGGAGCTCTCGGAACACTGAAGCTTTCTTT. Translating gives CASSGSSRNTEAFF.

The rearrangement joins TRBV6-2 or TRBV6-3 to TRBJ1-2, with 7 bases fitting TRBD1. This CDR3 comprises 13 residues. J was trimmed by 7 bases and V by 2 bases; bases with no gene match: 4. CDR1 and CDR2 (germline): MNHEY, SVGEGT. The CDR3 bases are TGTGCCAGCAGTTACCCAGACAGGGCTGGCTACACCTTC. Translated, it gives CASSYPDRAGYTF.

This clone has a single count. The V and J genes are TRBV5-6 and TRBJ1-6; 10 bases map to TRBD1. This CDR3 has 15 residues. Trimming removed 2 bases from V and 8 bases from J; junction bases left unmatched: 4. Germline V gives CDR1 SGHDT, CDR2 YYEEEE. CDR3 protein: CASSFWDRGDSPLHF. The CDR3 nucleotides are TGTGCCAGCAGCTTTTGGGACAGGGGTGATTCACCCCTCCACTTT.

This clone occurred a few times. V gene TRBV7-2 combines with J gene TRBJ1-5; the D is unclear. The length of the CDR3 is 14 residues. Germline CDR1 SGHTA, CDR2 FQGNSA. Trimming took 1 base from V and 4 from J, leaving 8 bases between them. As DNA, the CDR3 is TGTGCCAGCAGCTTAGGAACAAAAAATCAGCCCCAGCATTTT. It yields the protein CASSLGTKNQPQHF.

The rearrangement joins TRBV2 to TRBJ2-5, with D uncertain. The CDR3 runs to 13 residues. The V gene's germline CDR1 is SNHLY and CDR2 FYNNEI. V shed 8 bases and J shed 2 bases, with 12 bases lying between them. DNA for the CDR3: TGTGCCAGCGGTCGCAGTCCACAAGAGACCCAGTACTTC. Protein sequence: CASGRSPQETQYF.

This clone was observed a single time. This rearrangement joins TRBV6-5 to TRBJ2-5, with TRBD2 identical over 7 bases. Germline V CDR1 and CDR2: MNHEY, SVGAGI. The CDR3 has 15 residues. Germline trimming cut 6 bases from V and 5 bases from J; bases unmatched to any gene: 12. Here the CDR3 DNA reads TGTGCCAGCAGCCCGGGAAGGCTCGGGGGGGAGACCCAGTACTTC. Its translation: CASSPGRLGGETQYF.

This clone was detected once. The V and J genes are TRBV5-1 and TRBJ2-5, with 10 nucleotides matching TRBD1. The CDR3 extends over 15 amino acids. V was pared by 5 bases and J by 5 bases, with 9 bases of the junction left unmatched. Germline CDR1 reads SGHRS; CDR2 reads YFSETQ. CDR3 DNA: TGCGCCAGCAGGGGACAGGGGCCCGACGGGGAGACCCAGTACTTC. This translates into CASRGQGPDGETQYF. Supplemented by reference TRBV5-1 and TRBJ2-5, the full variable domain reads KAGVTQTPRYLIKTRGQQVTLSCSPISGHRSVSWYQQTPGQGLQFLFEYFSETQRNKGNFPGRFSGRQFSNSRSEMNVSTLELGDSALYLCASRGQGPDGETQYFGPGTRLLVL.

The table lists this clone with a count of one. This sequence joins TRBV11-2 and TRBJ1-2; no reliable D call. CDR1 and CDR2 (germline): SGHAT, FQNNGV. V lost 5 bases to trimming and J lost 2 bases, with 9 bases between them. The CDR3 length is 13 residues. DNA for the CDR3: TGTGCCAGCAGCATACATATAAACTATGGCTACACCTTC. Translating gives CASSIHINYGYTF.

The rearrangement uses TRBV5-4 and TRBJ2-7; no reliable D call. Germline lookup yields CDR1 SGHNT and CDR2 YYREEE (reference sequence). The V gene lost 2 bases and the J gene lost 0 bases, with 6 bases spanning the gap. The CDR3 contains 13 residues. CDR3 in amino acids: CASSFDISYEQYV. The CDR3 DNA reads TGTGCCAGCAGCTTCGACATCTCCTACGAGCAGTACGTC.

The chain combines TRBV5-4 with TRBJ1-2; D possibly corresponds to TRBD1 (6 bases). The CDR3 runs 15 residues. Trimming cost V 3 bases and J 8 bases, with 20 bases left between them. Germline CDR1 is SGHNT and CDR2 is YYREEE (reference sequence). The CDR3 region has the DNA TGTGCCAGCAGCTCCAAGTTTGGGGGGGCTGAGGGCTACACCTTC. Encoded protein: CASSSKFGGAEGYTF.

J is TRBJ1-2 and V is TRBV30, with 7 bases lining up with TRBD1. This CDR3 is built from 14 residues. CDR1 is GTSNPN and CDR2 is SVGIG in the germline V gene (reference sequence). The J segment lost 5 bases and the V segment lost 2 bases, leaving 8 bases of the junction unmatched. In DNA form, the CDR3 reads TGTGCCTGGAGTTTAGAGGGGGCGGGGTATGGCTACACCTTC. Translating it yields CAWSLEGAGYGYTF.

The chain is built from TRBV6-6 and TRBJ2-5; 11 bases align to TRBD2. Per the germline V gene, CDR1 is MNHNY and CDR2 is SVGAGI (reference sequence). This CDR3 has 19 residues. V shed 5 bases and J 9 bases; nucleotides not matched to a gene: 23. The CDR3 nucleotides read TGTGCCAGCAGTCCCTACTCAATAGCGGGGGGGCAAGCAAATTGGGCCCAGTACTTC. It encodes CASSPYSIAGGQANWAQYF.

The chain couples TRBV6-5 to TRBJ1-6; 9 bases match TRBD1. The V gene end was trimmed by 4 bases and the J gene end by 9 bases; junction bases not matched to a gene: 7. Per the germline V gene, CDR1 is MNHEY and CDR2 is SVGAGI. There are 15 residues in the CDR3. As DNA, the CDR3 is TGTGCCAGCAGTTCTGTGACAGGGGGAGGTTCACCCCTCCACTTT. As protein: CASSSVTGGGSPLHF.

This sequence joins TRBV7-2 and TRBJ1-1; a weak D match, TRBD1 (6 bases). This CDR3 is 13 amino acids long. Trimming shortened V by 5 bases and J by 3 bases, and 10 bases separated the two germline ends. Germline V gene lookup returns CDR1 SGHTA and CDR2 FQGNSA. CDR3 protein: CASSINRDTEAFF. In nucleotides, the CDR3 is TGTGCCAGCAGCATAAACAGGGACACTGAAGCTTTCTTT. Full variable domain (missing parts from reference TRBV7-2 and TRBJ1-1): GAGVSQSPSNKVTEKGKDVELRCDPISGHTALYWYRQSLGQGLEFLIYFQGNSAPDKSGLPSDRFSAERTGGSVSTLTIQRTQQEDSAVYLCASSINRDTEAFFGQGTRLTVV.

The J gene is TRBJ2-5, the V gene TRBV5-4, with a possible D match to TRBD1 (5 bases). Trimming pared 4 bases from V and 7 bases from J, leaving 17 bases between. This CDR3 has 14 residues. CDR1 is SGHNT, CDR2 YYREEE, per germline (reference sequence). Written as DNA, the CDR3 is TGTGCCAGCAGCACTAAACAGGCTTGGGGGACCCAGTACTTC. Amino acid sequence: CASSTKQAWGTQYF. The variable domain in full, with the rest retrieved from reference TRBV5-4 and TRBJ2-5, is ETGVTQSPTHLIKTRGQQVTLRCSSQSGHNTVSWYQQALGQGPQFIFQYYREEENGRGNFPPRFSGLQFPNYSSELNVNALELDDSALYLCASSTKQAWGTQYFGPGTRLLVL.

V is TRBV5-1 and J is TRBJ1-1; TRBD1 is a possible D gene (5 bases). Trimming cost V 5 bases and J 1 base, with 9 bases left between them. The CDR3 sequence is 13 residues long. The germline CDR1 and CDR2 sequences are SGHRS and YFSETQ. The DNA of the CDR3 is TGCGCCAGCAGGGTGGACACGAACACTGAAGCTTTCTTT. Translation gives CASRVDTNTEAFF.

The gene calls are TRBV15 and TRBJ1-4, with 7 bases identical to TRBD1. The CDR3 loop spans 16 amino acids. CDR1 LNHNV and CDR2 YYDKDF come from the germline V gene (reference sequence). V shed 7 bases, J shed 0 bases, and the junction held 8 bases outside the gene matches. This CDR3 is CATTPTGSTTNEKLFF. The CDR3 DNA reads as TGTGCCACCACCCCGACAGGGTCAACAACTAATGAAAAACTGTTTTTT.

V usage is TRBV15 and J usage is TRBJ1-4; 8 bases are shared with TRBD1. The CDR3 extends over 14 amino acids. Germline V gives CDR1 LNHNV, CDR2 YYDKDF (reference sequence). With V trimmed by 4 bases and J by 6 bases, 4 bases remained unmatched. CDR3 DNA: TGTGCCACCAGCACCAGGGGGCGTGATGAAAAACTGTTTTTT. Translated, it gives CATSTRGRDEKLFF. The full variable domain, rest sourced from reference TRBV15 and TRBJ1-4, is DAMVIQNPRYQVTQFGKPVTLSCSQTLNHNVMYWYQQKSSQAPKLLFHYYDKDFNNEADTPDNFQSRRPNTSFCFLDIRSPGLGDTAMYLCATSTRGRDEKLFFGSGTQLSVL.

This clone was seen once. The rearrangement joins TRBV7-3 to TRBJ1-4, with D perhaps matching TRBD1 (5 bases). CDR3 length: 16 amino acids. Germline V lookup: CDR1 SGHTA, CDR2 FQGTGA. Trimming cost V 2 bases and J 8 bases, with 18 bases left between them. The CDR3 DNA is TGTGCCAGCAGCTTAGGACCTTTGGGGGAGGGAGAAAAACTGTTTTTT. Protein product: CASSLGPLGEGEKLFF.

The CDR3 reads CASSQGAKNIQYF. CDR3 sequence (DNA): TGTGCCAGCAGTCAGGGTGCCAAAAACATTCAGTACTTC. The chain carries TRBV6-5 and TRBJ2-4; D is possibly TRBD1 (5 bases). Germline V gives CDR1 MNHEY, CDR2 SVGAGI. V lost 5 bases to trimming and J lost 1 base, with 6 bases between them. This CDR3 spans 13 amino acids.

V and J are TRBV27 and TRBJ1-4; a possible D gene is TRBD1 (5 bases). CDR1 and CDR2 (germline): MNHEY, SMNVEV (reference sequence). The V gene lost 6 bases and the J gene lost 7 bases, with 21 bases spanning the gap. The CDR3 contains 16 residues. The CDR3 nucleotides read TGTGCCAGCAGGCAAGATACTGACGGGGGTGGTGAAAAACTGTTTTTT. It is translated as CASRQDTDGGGEKLFF.

The V and J genes are TRBV6-5 and TRBJ1-1; no firm D call. The CDR3 is 11 amino acids. Between the trimmed V and J ends, which lost 7 bases and 11 bases, there was a span of 14 bases. Per the germline V gene, CDR1 is MNHEY and CDR2 is SVGAGI. The CDR3 reads CASTLHYLAFF. DNA of the CDR3: TGTGCCAGCACCTTACACTACCTGGCTTTCTTT.